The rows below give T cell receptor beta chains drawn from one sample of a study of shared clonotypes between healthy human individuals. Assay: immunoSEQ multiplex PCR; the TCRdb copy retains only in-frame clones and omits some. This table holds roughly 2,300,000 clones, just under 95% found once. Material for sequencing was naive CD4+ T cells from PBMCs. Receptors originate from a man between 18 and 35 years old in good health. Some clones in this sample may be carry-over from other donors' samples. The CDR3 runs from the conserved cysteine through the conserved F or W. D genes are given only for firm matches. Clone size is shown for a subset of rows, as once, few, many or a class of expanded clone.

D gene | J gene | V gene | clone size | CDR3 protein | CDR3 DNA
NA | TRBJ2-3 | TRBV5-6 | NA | CASSLATGPTDTQYF | TGTGCCAGCAGCTTGGCAACGGGCCCCACAGATACGCAGTATTTT
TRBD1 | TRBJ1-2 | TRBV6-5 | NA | CASSYSTGVNYGYTF | TGTGCCAGCAGTTACTCGACAGGGGTCAACTATGGCTACACCTTC
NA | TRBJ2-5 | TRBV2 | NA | CASSEEGLSQETQYF | TGTGCCAGCAGTGAAGAGGGACTTTCTCAAGAGACCCAGTACTTC
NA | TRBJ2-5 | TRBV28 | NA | CASSLESQETQYF | TGTGCCAGCAGTTTAGAGTCTCAAGAGACCCAGTACTTC
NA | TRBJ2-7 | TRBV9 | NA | CASSVAPGVGYEQYF | TGTGCCAGCAGCGTAGCTCCCGGAGTCGGTTACGAGCAGTACTTC
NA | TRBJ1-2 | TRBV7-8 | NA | CASSLTVNYGYTF | TGTGCCAGCAGTTTGACAGTGAACTATGGCTACACCTTC
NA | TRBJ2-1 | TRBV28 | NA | CASSSVGRFGGSYNEQFF | TGTGCCAGCAGTTCGGTCGGGAGATTCGGCGGGTCCTACAATGAGCAGTTCTTC
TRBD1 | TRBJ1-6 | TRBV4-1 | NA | CASSAGTGYISPLHF | TGCGCCAGCAGCGCCGGGACAGGTTATATTTCACCCCTCCACTTT
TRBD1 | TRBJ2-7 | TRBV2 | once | CASSLQGADEQYF | TGTGCCAGCAGTCTTCAGGGGGCCGACGAGCAGTACTTC
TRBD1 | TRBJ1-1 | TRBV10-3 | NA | CAISGDRGLTSAFF | TGTGCCATCAGTGGCGACAGGGGGCTGACGTCAGCTTTCTTT
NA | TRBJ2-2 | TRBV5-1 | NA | CASSLYRTGELFF | TGCGCCAGCAGCTTGTATAGGACCGGGGAGCTGTTTTTT
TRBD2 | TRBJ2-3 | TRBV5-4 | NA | CASSAATSGSADTQYF | TGTGCCAGCAGCGCCGCAACTAGCGGGAGTGCAGATACGCAGTATTTT
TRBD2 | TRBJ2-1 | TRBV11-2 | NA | CASSLAHPVRLAEQFF | TGTGCCAGCAGCTTAGCCCACCCGGTGCGACTAGCGGAGCAGTTCTTC
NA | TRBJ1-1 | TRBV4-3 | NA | CASSQDLRTGEAFF | TGCGCCAGCAGCCAAGATCTTAGAACAGGCGAAGCTTTCTTT
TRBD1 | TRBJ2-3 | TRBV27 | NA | CASSPSRGRVDTQYF | TGTGCCAGCAGTCCTTCCAGGGGGCGTGTAGATACGCAGTATTTT
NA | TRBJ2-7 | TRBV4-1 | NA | CASSPGRAREQYF | TGCGCCAGCAGCCCCGGACGCGCTAGGGAGCAGTACTTC
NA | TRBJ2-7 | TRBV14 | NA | CASSRRPGLGTYEQYF | TGTGCCAGCAGCCGACGCCCCGGACTGGGGACCTACGAGCAGTACTTC
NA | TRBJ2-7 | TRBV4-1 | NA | CASSQQETGTYEQYF | TGCGCCAGCAGCCAACAAGAAACAGGAACGTACGAGCAGTACTTC
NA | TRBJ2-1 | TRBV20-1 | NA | CSAGGRNEQFF | TGCAGTGCTGGAGGTCGCAATGAGCAGTTCTTC
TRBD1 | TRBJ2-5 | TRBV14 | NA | CASSPGTGGRETQYF | TGTGCCAGCAGCCCCGGGACAGGGGGCAGAGAGACCCAGTACTTC
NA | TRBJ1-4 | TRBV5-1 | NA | CASSLGQGNEKLFF | TGCGCCAGCAGCTTGGGTCAGGGAAATGAAAAACTGTTTTTT
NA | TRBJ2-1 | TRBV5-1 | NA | CASSLGGSYNEQFF | TGCGCCAGCAGCTTGGGAGGATCCTACAATGAGCAGTTCTTC
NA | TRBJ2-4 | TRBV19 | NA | CATSRETVQYF | TGTGCCACTTCCCGGGAGACAGTTCAGTACTTC
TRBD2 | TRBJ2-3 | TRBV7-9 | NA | CASSPGLATISTDTQYF | TGTGCCAGCAGCCCCGGACTAGCCACTATCAGCACAGATACGCAGTATTTT
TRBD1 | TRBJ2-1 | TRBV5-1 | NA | CASSRTGEGYNEQFF | TGCGCCAGCAGCCGGACAGGGGAAGGCTACAATGAGCAGTTCTTC
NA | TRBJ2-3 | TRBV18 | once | CASSPPGGADTQYF | TGTGCCAGCTCACCACCGGGGGGAGCAGATACGCAGTATTTT
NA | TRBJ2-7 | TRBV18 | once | CASSSQDTYGEQYF | TGTGCCAGCTCATCTCAGGACACCTACGGCGAGCAGTACTTC
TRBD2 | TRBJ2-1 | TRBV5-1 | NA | CASTGGGTSYNEQFF | TGCGCCAGCACTGGGGGAGGGACTTCTTACAATGAGCAGTTCTTC
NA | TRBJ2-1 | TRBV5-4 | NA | CASSLRGGAFAYNEQFF | TGTGCCAGCAGCTTGAGGGGGGGAGCGTTCGCCTACAATGAGCAGTTCTTC
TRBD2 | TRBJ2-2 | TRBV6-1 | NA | CASSERDGRRTGELFF | TGTGCCAGCAGTGAGCGGGACGGGAGGAGGACCGGGGAGCTGTTTTTT
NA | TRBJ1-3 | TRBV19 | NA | CASSLGNGNTIYF | TGTGCCAGTAGTCTCGGCAACGGAAACACCATATATTTT
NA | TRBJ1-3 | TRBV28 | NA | CASSLRTRGGNTIYF | TGTGCCAGCAGCCTCCGGACCCGGGGAGGAAACACCATATATTTT
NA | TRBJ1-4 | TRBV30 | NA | CAQQGYEKLFF | TGTGCCCAACAGGGATATGAAAAACTGTTTTTT
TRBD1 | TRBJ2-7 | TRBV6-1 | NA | CASSERGQGPYEQYF | TGTGCCAGCAGTGAACGGGGACAGGGACCATACGAGCAGTACTTC
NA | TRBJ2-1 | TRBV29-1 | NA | CSVEGGSGDSYNEQFF | TGCAGCGTTGAAGGGGGCAGTGGGGACTCCTACAATGAGCAGTTCTTC
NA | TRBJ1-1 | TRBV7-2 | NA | CASSSSARPMNTEAFF | TGTGCCAGCAGCTCCAGCGCCAGGCCCATGAACACTGAAGCTTTCTTT
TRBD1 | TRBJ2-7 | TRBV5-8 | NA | CASSSTRWKGAGYEQYF | TGTGCCAGCAGCTCCACACGATGGAAGGGGGCAGGTTACGAGCAGTACTTC
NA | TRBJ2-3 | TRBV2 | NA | CATHRTPSTDTQYF | TGTGCCACTCATAGGACACCTAGCACAGATACGCAGTATTTT
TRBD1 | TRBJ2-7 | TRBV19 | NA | CASSPWTGGYEQYF | TGTGCCAGTAGTCCCTGGACAGGGGGCTACGAGCAGTACTTC
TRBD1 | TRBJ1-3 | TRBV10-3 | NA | CAISRTGTLSGNTIYF | TGTGCCATCAGTAGGACAGGGACCCTCTCTGGAAACACCATATATTTT
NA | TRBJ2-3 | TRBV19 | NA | CASSTTNTGTDTQYF | TGTGCCAGTAGTACCACTAATACTGGCACAGATACGCAGTATTTT
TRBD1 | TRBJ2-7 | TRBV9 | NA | CASSIGQVPREQYF | TGTGCCAGCAGCATTGGACAGGTTCCGCGTGAGCAGTACTTC
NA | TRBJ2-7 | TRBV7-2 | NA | CASSSEPGGPYEQYF | TGTGCCAGCAGCTCGGAGCCGGGCGGACCCTACGAGCAGTACTTC
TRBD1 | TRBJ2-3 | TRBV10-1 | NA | CATNSGTGGSDTQYF | TGCGCCACCAACTCGGGGACAGGGGGATCAGATACGCAGTATTTT
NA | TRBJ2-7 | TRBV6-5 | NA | CASSYLDDTYEQYF | TGTGCCAGCAGTTATTTAGACGATACCTACGAGCAGTACTTC
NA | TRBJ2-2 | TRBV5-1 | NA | CASSLADPTGELFF | TGCGCCAGCAGCTTGGCCGATCCCACCGGGGAGCTGTTTTTT
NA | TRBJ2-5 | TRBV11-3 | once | CASSSEMGAQYF | TGTGCCAGCAGCTCGGAGATGGGGGCCCAGTACTTC
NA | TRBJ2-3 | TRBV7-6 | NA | CASSPKQVLPDTQYF | TGTGCCAGCAGCCCCAAACAGGTCCTCCCAGATACGCAGTATTTT
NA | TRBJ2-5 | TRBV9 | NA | CASSVGRSQETQYF | TGTGCCAGCAGCGTGGGGCGGAGCCAAGAGACCCAGTACTTC
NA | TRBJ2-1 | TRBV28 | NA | CASIPQGWNEQFF | TGTGCCAGCATCCCGCAGGGGTGGAATGAGCAGTTCTTC
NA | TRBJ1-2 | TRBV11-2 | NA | CASSLDLRIAGRSYYGYTF | TGTGCCAGCAGCTTAGATCTAAGGATCGCAGGAAGGAGTTATTATGGCTACACCTTC
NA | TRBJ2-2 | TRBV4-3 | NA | CASSQVTQLNTGELFF | TGCGCCAGCAGCCAAGTTACACAGCTGAACACCGGGGAGCTGTTTTTT
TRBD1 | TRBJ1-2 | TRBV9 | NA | CASSVDPWDSRTGYTF | TGTGCCAGCAGCGTAGATCCCTGGGACAGCCGAACGGGCTACACCTTC
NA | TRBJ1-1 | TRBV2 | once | CASSGGGIRTEAFF | TGTGCCAGCAGTGGAGGGGGGATTCGGACTGAAGCTTTCTTT
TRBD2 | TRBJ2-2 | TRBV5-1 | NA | CASSVSGMSNTGELFF | TGCGCCAGCAGCGTTAGCGGGATGTCGAACACCGGGGAGCTGTTTTTT
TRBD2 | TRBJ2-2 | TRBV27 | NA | CASSGGLAGNTGELFF | TGTGCCAGCAGTGGAGGACTAGCGGGAAACACCGGGGAGCTGTTTTTT
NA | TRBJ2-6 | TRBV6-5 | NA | CASSYEGANVLTF | TGTGCCAGCAGTTACGAAGGGGCCAACGTCCTGACTTTC
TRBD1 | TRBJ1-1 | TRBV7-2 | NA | CASSPIRRGLNTEAFF | TGTGCCAGCAGCCCTATTAGAAGGGGGCTGAACACTGAAGCTTTCTTT